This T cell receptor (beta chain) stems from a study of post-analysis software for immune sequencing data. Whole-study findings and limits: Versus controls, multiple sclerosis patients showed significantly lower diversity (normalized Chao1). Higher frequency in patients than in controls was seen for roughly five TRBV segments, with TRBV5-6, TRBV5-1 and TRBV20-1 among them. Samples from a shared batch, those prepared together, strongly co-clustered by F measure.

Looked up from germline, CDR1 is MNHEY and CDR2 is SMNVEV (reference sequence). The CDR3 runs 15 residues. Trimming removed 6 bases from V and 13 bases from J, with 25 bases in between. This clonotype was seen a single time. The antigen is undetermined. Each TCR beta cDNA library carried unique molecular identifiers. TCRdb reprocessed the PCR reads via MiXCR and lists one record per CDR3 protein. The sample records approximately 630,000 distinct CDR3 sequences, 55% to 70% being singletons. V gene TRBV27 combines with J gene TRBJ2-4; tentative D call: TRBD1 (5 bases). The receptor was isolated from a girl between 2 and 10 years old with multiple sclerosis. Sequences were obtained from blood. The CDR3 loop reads CASRPQGNLRGEQYF. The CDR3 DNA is TGTGCCAGCAGACCTCAGGGAAACCTTCGCGGTGAGCAGTACTTC.